The 12 T cell receptor beta chains below were found in one sample sequenced in a study of response to subunit inactivated influenza vaccine. A single record per CDR3 protein comes from TCRdb applying MiXCR to the RT-PCR reads. The data contain 500,000 to 550,000 distinct CDR3 sequences, roughly 7.6% of them seen just once; the ten biggest clones take up about an eighth. Sequencing was performed on PBMCs from blood, taken around 25 months after vaccination. These TCRs come from a man between 50 and 75 years old who received an inactivated influenza vaccine.

The chain joins TRBV4-2 to TRBJ2-7, with D hard to call. The CDR3 is made up of 14 amino acids. Deletions cut 5 bases from V and 1 base from J, with 12 bases between. Per germline, CDR1 LGHNA and CDR2 YNFKEQ. For the CDR3, the DNA is TGTGCCAGCAGCACCACCACCGTATCCTACGAGCAGTACTTC. This codes for CASSTTTVSYEQYF.

Notes on this clonotype: This may be a read error, as it is one base from a much larger clone. The chain links TRBV6-1 to TRBJ2-3; TRBD2 aligns across 9 bases. Losses at the gene ends were 11 bases for V and 1 base for J; bases not matched to a gene: 7. There are 14 residues in the CDR3. Per the germline V gene, CDR1 is MNHNS and CDR2 is SASEGT. CDR3 sequence reads: CACPAGGGTDTQYF. In nucleotides, the CDR3 is TGTGCCTGCCCCGCGGGAGGGGGCACAGATACGCAGTATTTT.

The genes are TRBV20-1 and TRBJ1-1; no clear D gene. This CDR3 comprises 14 residues. Germline V gene lookup returns CDR1 DFQATT and CDR2 SNEGSKA (reference sequence). V lost 1 base to trimming and J lost 5 bases, with 14 bases between them. CDR3 sequence reads: CSARAASSRTEAFF. As DNA, the CDR3 is TGCAGTGCTAGAGCGGCCTCGAGTAGGACTGAAGCTTTCTTT.

This chain uses TRBV5-5 with TRBJ2-2, with D possibly TRBD1 on 6 matching bases. The CDR3 has 14 amino acids. Trimming cost V 6 bases and J 6 bases, with 15 bases left between them. Germline V CDR1 and CDR2: SGHKS, YYEKEE (reference sequence). CDR3 in amino acids: CASTTQGSPGELFF. DNA for the CDR3: TGTGCCAGCACCACACAGGGTTCCCCCGGGGAGCTGTTTTTT.

The genes are TRBV10-3 and TRBJ1-1; 8 nucleotides match TRBD1. CDR1 ENHRY and CDR2 SYGVKD come from the germline V gene. The CDR3 length is 14 residues. Trimming removed 4 bases from V and 0 bases from J; junction bases left unmatched: 1. In nucleotides, the CDR3 is TGTGCCATCAGTGGACAGGGGCTGAACACTGAAGCTTTCTTT. This translates into CAISGQGLNTEAFF.

The gene calls are TRBV20-1 and TRBJ2-3; unclear D gene. V lost 1 base and J lost 0, with 5 bases in between. CDR1 is DFQATT, CDR2 SNEGSKA, per germline (reference sequence). The CDR3 extends over 13 amino acids. The CDR3 here is CSARGFSTDTQYF. Written as DNA, the CDR3 is TGCAGTGCTAGAGGATTCAGCACAGATACGCAGTATTTT.

This clonotype was counted many times. The V call is TRBV10-3, the J call TRBJ1-1, with 7 bases fitting TRBD1. Per germline, CDR1 ENHRY and CDR2 SYGVKD. The CDR3 runs to 14 residues. V shed 0 bases and J 5 bases; nucleotides not matched to a gene: 3. For the CDR3, the DNA is TGTGCCATCAGTGAGTCTCCAGGGGGGACTGAAGCTTTCTTT. This translates into CAISESPGGTEAFF.

In its sample, this clonotype was seen many times. The gene calls are TRBV7-2 and TRBJ2-6, with D perhaps TRBD1 (5 bases). The CDR3 totals 16 residues. V was clipped by 3 bases and J by 2 bases, with 11 bases between them. Germline loops: CDR1 SGHTA, CDR2 FQGNSA. The CDR3 sequence: CASSLGQPTGANVLTF. The CDR3 region has the DNA TGTGCCAGCAGCTTGGGGCAGCCAACTGGGGCCAACGTCCTGACTTTC.

There are a few counts of this clonotype. This chain links TRBV12-3 or TRBV12-4 with TRBJ1-2; D gene ambiguous. V dropped 5 bases and J dropped 7 bases, with 17 bases sitting between them. The CDR3 contains 14 residues. Written as DNA, the CDR3 is TGTGCCAGCAGTCCTTCTTTCCGTCCTCCTGGCTACACCTTC. As protein: CASSPSFRPPGYTF.

This clonotype came up a few times. V usage is TRBV20-1 and J usage is TRBJ1-3; maybe TRBD1 (5 bases). This CDR3 spans 16 amino acids. Germline V gene data show CDR1 as DFQATT and CDR2 as SNEGSKA (reference sequence). Trimming took off 0 bases at V and 2 bases at J, with 14 bases between the two ends. The CDR3 DNA is TGCAGTGCTAGAGATTTGGGTCTGGGGGCTGGAAACACCATATATTTT. Its translation is CSARDLGLGAGNTIYF.

Many counts were recorded for this clonotype. V gene TRBV7-2 combines with J gene TRBJ2-1; no clear D gene. V lost 1 base and J lost 8, with 12 bases in between. The germline gives CDR1 SGHTA, CDR2 FQGNSA. The CDR3 has 14 residues. In nucleotides, the CDR3 is TGTGCCAGCAGCTTAGGGAAATCAGTCGATGAGCAGTTCTTC. Protein sequence: CASSLGKSVDEQFF.

V and J are TRBV9 and TRBJ2-7, with a tentative D call TRBD2 (6 bases). The germline V gene has CDR1 SGDLS and CDR2 YYNGEE. The CDR3 loop spans 15 amino acids. With 0 bases removed from V and 4 bases from J, the gap between germline ends came to 14 bases. The CDR3 here is CASSVAPGVGYEQYF. CDR3 in DNA: TGTGCCAGCAGCGTAGCTCCGGGAGTCGGGTACGAGCAGTACTTC.